Listed below are T cell receptor beta chains from one sample, sequenced in a study of CD8 T cells in ankylosing spondylitis. Each CDR3 protein gets one entry after TCRdb re-called the 5' RACE reads with MiXCR. The sample holds roughly 30,000 distinct CDR3 sequences, 5% to 5.5% seen once. Specimen: blood, either unsorted or a sorted T cell fraction (not recorded which). These receptors all stem from a female donor with ankylosing spondylitis or in good health (not recorded which). The conserved cysteine and the conserved F or W are not part of the CDR3 here. The order of the fields is CDR3 length, V gene, J gene, D gene, CDR3 protein. D genes are given only for firm matches.

>12|TRBV9|TRBJ2-3|NA
ASSVETTTDTQY
>14|TRBV9|TRBJ2-7|TRBD2
ASSVGVSGRAYEQY
>14|TRBV9|TRBJ2-5|TRBD2
ASSVGGGLAGETQY
>14|TRBV9|TRBJ2-1|TRBD2
ASSVVLTSGGGEQF
>14|TRBV9|TRBJ2-5|NA
ASSVGRGSISETQY
>12|TRBV9|TRBJ1-5|TRBD1
ASSADRDLQPQH
>12|TRBV9|TRBJ1-1|NA
ASSVGQMNTEAF
>13|TRBV9|TRBJ1-3|NA
ASSVTASSGNTIY
>15|TRBV9|TRBJ2-2|TRBD1
ASSARATGRNTGELF
>12|TRBV9|TRBJ2-1|NA
ASSPRGLGNEQF
>14|TRBV9|TRBJ1-6|NA
ASSSTMEGPMSPLH
>14|TRBV9|TRBJ2-7|TRBD1
ASSPRVRDSLYEQY
>13|TRBV9|TRBJ2-2|TRBD1
ASSTDRANTGELF
>14|TRBV9|TRBJ2-3|NA
ASSVSPGGLGDTQY
>14|TRBV7-2|TRBJ2-2|TRBD2
ASSPTGGANTGELF
>11|TRBV9|TRBJ2-6|NA
ASSFSGANVLT